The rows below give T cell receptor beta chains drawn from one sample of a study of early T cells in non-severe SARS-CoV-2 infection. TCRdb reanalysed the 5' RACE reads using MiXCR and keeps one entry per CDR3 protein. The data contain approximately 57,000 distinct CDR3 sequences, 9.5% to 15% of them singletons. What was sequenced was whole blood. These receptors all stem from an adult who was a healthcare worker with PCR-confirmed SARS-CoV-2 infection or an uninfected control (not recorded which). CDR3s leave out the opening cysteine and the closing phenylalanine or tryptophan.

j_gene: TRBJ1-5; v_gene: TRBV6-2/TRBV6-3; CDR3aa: ASGTADGTDSNQPQH
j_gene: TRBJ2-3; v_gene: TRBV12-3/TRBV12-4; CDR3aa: ASTRGLDTQY
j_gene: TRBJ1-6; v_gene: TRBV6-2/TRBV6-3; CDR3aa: ASISGQISYNSPLH
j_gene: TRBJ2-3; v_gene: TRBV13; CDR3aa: ASSLLLAGGHELPDTQY
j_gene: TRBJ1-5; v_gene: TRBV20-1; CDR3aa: SASGGQGRNQPQH
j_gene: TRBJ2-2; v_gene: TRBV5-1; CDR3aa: ASSGTGNTGELF
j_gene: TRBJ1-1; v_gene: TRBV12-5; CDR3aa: ASGLNTEAF
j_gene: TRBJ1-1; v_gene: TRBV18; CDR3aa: ASSPATGITEAF
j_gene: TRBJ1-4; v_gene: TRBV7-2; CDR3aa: ASSLTGEKLF
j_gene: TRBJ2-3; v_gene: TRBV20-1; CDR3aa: SARGGGWDTQY
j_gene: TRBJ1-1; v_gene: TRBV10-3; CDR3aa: AISESGGKNTEAF
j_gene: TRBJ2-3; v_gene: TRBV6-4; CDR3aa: ASSGTGGTDTQY
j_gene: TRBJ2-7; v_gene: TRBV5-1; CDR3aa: ASSLRPGQGSSEQY
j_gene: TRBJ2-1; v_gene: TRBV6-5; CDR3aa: ASSLAGGLSEQF
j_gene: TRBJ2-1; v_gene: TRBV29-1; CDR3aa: SVEPQRGVFYNEQF
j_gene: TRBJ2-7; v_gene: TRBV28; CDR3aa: ASSLWGGGAHEQY
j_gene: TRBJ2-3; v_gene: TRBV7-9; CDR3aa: ASSLGRGGTDTQY
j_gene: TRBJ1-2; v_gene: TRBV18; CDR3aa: ASSPSSWGNNYGYT
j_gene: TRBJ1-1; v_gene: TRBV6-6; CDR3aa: ASCERPFEAF
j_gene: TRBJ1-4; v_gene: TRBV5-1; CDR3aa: ASRKEAPYEKLF
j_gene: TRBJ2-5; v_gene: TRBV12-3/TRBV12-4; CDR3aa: ASTFSGAPTGARETQY
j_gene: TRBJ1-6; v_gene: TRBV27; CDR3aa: ASRSGESYNSPLH
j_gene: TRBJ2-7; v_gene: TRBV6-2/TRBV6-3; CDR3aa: ASSYSRDRGNEQY
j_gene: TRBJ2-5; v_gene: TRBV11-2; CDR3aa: ASSFGLAGGQQETQY
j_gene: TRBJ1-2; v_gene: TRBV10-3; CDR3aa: AISWGANYGYT
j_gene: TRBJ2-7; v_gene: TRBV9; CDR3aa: ASSVGPSYEQY
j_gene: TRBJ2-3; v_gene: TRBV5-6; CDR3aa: ASSLGLGGGAGTDTQY
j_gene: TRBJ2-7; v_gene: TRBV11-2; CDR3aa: ASSLGSYEQY
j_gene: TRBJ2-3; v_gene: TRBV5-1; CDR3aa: ASSWGAGPTDTQY
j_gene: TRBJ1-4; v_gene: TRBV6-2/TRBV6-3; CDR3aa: ASSPRRDRREKLF
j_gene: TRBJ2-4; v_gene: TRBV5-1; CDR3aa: ASSYSGTGKNIQY
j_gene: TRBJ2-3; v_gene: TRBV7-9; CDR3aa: ASSRLAGLTDTQY
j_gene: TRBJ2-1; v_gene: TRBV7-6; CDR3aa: ASTPGLAGGSSYNEQF
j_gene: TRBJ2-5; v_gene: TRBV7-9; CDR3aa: ASIAFGQYQETQY
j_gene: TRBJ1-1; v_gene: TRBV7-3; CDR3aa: ASSYAMNTEAF
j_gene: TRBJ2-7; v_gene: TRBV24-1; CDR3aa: ATARSDSYEQY
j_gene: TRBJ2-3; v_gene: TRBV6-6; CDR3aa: ASSYSSGLAGGQWQNTQY
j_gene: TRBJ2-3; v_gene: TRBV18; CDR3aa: ASSPQKSTDTQY
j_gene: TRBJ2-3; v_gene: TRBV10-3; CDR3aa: AISGGLPPSTDTQY
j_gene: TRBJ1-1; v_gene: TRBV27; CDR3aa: ASSLRPNTEAF
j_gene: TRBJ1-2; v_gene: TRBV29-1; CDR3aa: SVRWPSGYT
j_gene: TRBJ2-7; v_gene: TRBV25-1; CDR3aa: ASSEGGGAGVYEQY
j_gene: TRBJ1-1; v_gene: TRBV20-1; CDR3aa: SASWEETEAF
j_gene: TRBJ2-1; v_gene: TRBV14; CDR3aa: ASSQVRDRGGHEQF